The clone carrying this T cell receptor (beta chain) has a count of ten or more. The antigen is unknown. Time point specified: newly diagnosed GD, antithyroid drugs for less than 3 months. The TCR library was made from RNA that had been extracted from PBMCs in TRIzol. This sample is part of a study of regulatory T cells in long-lasting Graves disease. Regarding the study as a whole: Analyses excluded thyroid tissue, covering peripheral blood alone. A greater number of public clonotypes (under 3,000) was shared by persistent patients than by new patients (around 960).

TCR beta libraries were built with iRepertoire HTBI primers and Arm-PCR of CDR3 regions. Authors' processing steps: Overall, samples carried around 60 TRBV and 14 TRBJ segments. Each CDR3 protein gets one entry after TCRdb re-called the multiplex PCR reads with MiXCR. V and J calls and clone size were set by TCRdb, not the authors. The sample has around 420,000 distinct CDR3 sequences, 15% to 17% seen once. The CDR3 is made up of 15 amino acids. Trimming removed 0 bases from V and 8 bases from J, with 13 bases in between. Germline V lookup: CDR1 MGHRA, CDR2 YSYEKL. This rearrangement joins TRBV4-1 to TRBJ1-4, with TRBD1 as a possible D gene (5 bases). The TCR sequence derives from a female donor with Graves disease. This specimen was peripheral blood mononuclear cells (PBMCs), taken at new diagnosis, from a patient treated with antithyroid drugs. CDR3 loop: CASSQDGARREKLFF. The CDR3 coding sequence is TGCGCCAGCAGCCAAGATGGGGCAAGACGGGAAAAACTGTTTTTT.